The 14 T cell receptor beta chains presented below share a single source sample, sequenced in a study of blood T cell repertoires in COVID-19. Method: immunoSEQ multiplex PCR; TCRdb's copy keeps in-frame clones and lacks some. The data hold about 120,000 clones, with around 86% observed a single time. Sequencing was performed on peripheral blood. These receptor sequences come from a woman older than 75 with acute or convalescent COVID-19.

Only one count was recorded for this clone. The V and J genes are TRBV5-4 and TRBJ1-1; 9 nucleotides line up with TRBD1. Germline values: CDR1 SGHNT, CDR2 YYREEE (reference sequence). The CDR3 totals 15 residues. The trim removed 4 bases at V and 1 base at J, leaving 5 bases unmatched. This chain's CDR3 is CASSLLTGGNTEAFF. CDR3 nucleotide sequence: TGTGCCAGCAGCCTATTGACAGGGGGGAACACTGAAGCTTTCTTT.

This chain links TRBV27 with TRBJ1-5, with D unclear. This CDR3 is 14 amino acids long. Germline-derived CDR1 and CDR2 are MNHEY and SMNVEV (reference sequence). V lost 4 bases and J lost 4, with 11 bases in between. CDR3 sequence reads: CASSWSGLNQPQHF. For the CDR3, the DNA is TGTGCCAGCAGTTGGTCCGGGTTGAATCAGCCCCAGCATTTT.

V and J are TRBV7-9 and TRBJ1-4; 7 nucleotides align to TRBD1. V lost 4 bases and J lost 7; bases outside the gene matches: 6. The CDR3 is made up of 14 amino acids. In germline, CDR1 is SEHNR, CDR2 FQNEAQ (reference sequence). The CDR3: CASSSDRRVEKLFF. The CDR3 nucleotides are TGTGCCAGCAGCTCGGACAGGCGGGTTGAAAAACTGTTTTTT. Using reference TRBV7-9 and TRBJ1-4 for the parts outside the CDR3, the full variable domain is DTGVSQNPRHKITKRGQNVTFRCDPISEHNRLYWYRQTLGQGPEFLTYFQNEAQLEKSRLLSDRFSAERPKGSFSTLEIQRTEQGDSAMYLCASSSDRRVEKLFFGSGTQLSVL.

The chain combines TRBV24-1 with TRBJ2-1; 8 bases map to TRBD1. Germline V CDR1 and CDR2: KGHDR, SFDVKD. V shed 3 bases, J shed 6 bases, and the junction held 6 bases outside the gene matches. This CDR3 has 15 residues. In DNA form, the CDR3 reads TGTGCCACCAGTGATCCGGGACAGGAATCCAATGAGCAGTTCTTC. This gives the protein CATSDPGQESNEQFF.

This clone came up once. The V call is TRBV2, the J call TRBJ2-3; 8 bases line up with TRBD1. V lost 4 bases, J lost 4 bases, and 4 bases stayed unmatched. This CDR3 is 14 amino acids long. In germline, CDR1 is SNHLY, CDR2 FYNNEI. The CDR3 loop is CASSGAGGADTQYF. In nucleotides, the CDR3 is TGTGCCAGCAGTGGGGCAGGGGGCGCAGATACGCAGTATTTT. The full variable domain, with the rest looked up from reference TRBV2 and TRBJ2-3, is EPEVTQTPSHQVTQMGQEVILRCVPISNHLYFYWYRQILGQKVEFLVSFYNNEISEKSEIFDDQFSVERPDGSNFTLKIRSTKLEDSAMYFCASSGAGGADTQYFGPGTRLTVL.

The chain combines TRBV7-7 with TRBJ2-5, with D tentatively TRBD1 (5 bases). Trimming pared 1 base from V and 5 bases from J, leaving 14 bases between. The CDR3 totals 15 residues. CDR1 SSHAT and CDR2 FNYEAQ come from the germline V gene (reference sequence). The CDR3 sequence is CASSLGIQVFETQYF. In DNA, the CDR3 is TGTGCCAGCAGCTTAGGGATACAGGTCTTCGAGACCCAGTACTTC.

The chain uses TRBV3-1 (or the pseudogene TRBV3-2) and TRBJ1-2, with D unclear. This CDR3 comprises 13 residues. Germline V CDR1 and CDR2: LGHDT, YNNKEL (reference sequence). V dropped 4 bases and J dropped 8 bases, with 14 bases sitting between them. CDR3 DNA sequence: TGTGCCAGCAGCCGCGGACTATCTGAGGGCTACACCTTC. This sequence encodes CASSRGLSEGYTF.

This chain links TRBV11-3 with TRBJ2-7; TRBD2 agrees at 7 bases. There are 15 residues in the CDR3. CDR1 and CDR2 (germline): SGHNT, YENEEA. Trimming cost V 0 bases and J 1 base; bases outside gene matches: 3. CDR3 in amino acids: CASSLEGRGSYEQYF. CDR3 bases: TGTGCCAGCAGCTTAGAGGGGAGGGGATCCTACGAGCAGTACTTC.

V is TRBV21-1 and J is TRBJ1-4; the DNA was not used to check the table's D call, TRBD1. TRBV21-1 is flagged as a pseudogene. The CDR3 spans 17 residues. The CDR3 nucleotides are TGTGCCAGCAGCACGATTCGATGGGACAGGGGTAATGAAAAACTGTTTTTT. Protein: CASSTIRWDRGNEKLFF.

This clone has just a few counts. This chain connects TRBV9 to TRBJ2-3; no clear D gene. The germline V and J ends were trimmed by 0 bases and 0 bases, with 8 bases remaining between them. Germline V gene data show CDR1 as SGDLS and CDR2 as YYNGEE. The CDR3 has 15 residues. DNA of the CDR3: TGTGCCAGCAGCGTAGGAGGAGCTAGCACAGATACGCAGTATTTT. The encoded protein is CASSVGGASTDTQYF.

CDR3 residues: CASSYNRGTEAFF. DNA of the CDR3: TGTGCCAGCAGTTACAACAGGGGCACTGAAGCTTTCTTT. The V call is TRBV6-5, the J call TRBJ1-1; TRBD1 matches at 7 bases. The CDR3 loop spans 13 amino acids. In germline, CDR1 is MNHEY, CDR2 SVGAGI. Germline trimming cut 2 bases from V and 4 bases from J; bases unmatched to any gene: 1.

The rearrangement links TRBV5-1 to TRBJ1-6; 7 nucleotides line up with TRBD1. The V gene's germline CDR1 is SGHRS and CDR2 YFSETQ. The CDR3 totals 16 residues. Germline trimming cut 0 bases from V and 4 bases from J; bases unmatched to any gene: 4. CDR3 bases: TGCGCCAGCAGCTTGGCGGGACAGAGATATAATTCACCCCTCCACTTT. Translated: CASSLAGQRYNSPLHF. Full variable domain (rest looked up from reference TRBV5-1 and TRBJ1-6): KAGVTQTPRYLIKTRGQQVTLSCSPISGHRSVSWYQQTPGQGLQFLFEYFSETQRNKGNFPGRFSGRQFSNSRSEMNVSTLELGDSALYLCASSLAGQRYNSPLHFGNGTRLTVT.

The gene calls are TRBV9 and TRBJ1-1; D is perhaps TRBD1 (5 bases). The V gene's germline CDR1 is SGDLS and CDR2 YYNGEE. CDR3 size: 15 residues. V lost 0 bases, J lost 0 bases, and 9 bases lay in between. This CDR3 reads CASSVAGRMNTEAFF. Written as DNA, the CDR3 is TGTGCCAGCAGCGTAGCAGGGCGGATGAACACTGAAGCTTTCTTT.

This clone has only one observation. The rearrangement joins TRBV10-3 to TRBJ1-2; 9 nucleotides agree with TRBD1. The CDR3 extends over 11 amino acids. J gave up 5 bases and V 10 bases, and 2 bases lay outside the gene matches. CDR1 and CDR2 (germline): ENHRY, SYGVKD. As DNA, the CDR3 is TGTGCCAGTGGGACAGGGTATGGCTACACCTTC. Translating it yields CASGTGYGYTF.